The 20 T cell receptor beta chains below all came from one sample that was sequenced in a study of immune reconstitution after stem cell transplant in scleroderma. TCRdb re-called the RT-PCR reads through MiXCR, storing one row per CDR3 protein. Among about 1,500 distinct CDR3 sequences listed, roughly 14% were seen once. Sampling was carried out before or after autologous hematopoietic stem cell transplantation (not recorded which). Receptor source: a female donor with systemic sclerosis.

The sample holds one count of this clonotype. The V call is TRBV7-2, the J call TRBJ2-1; D possibly corresponds to TRBD2 (6 bases). CDR1 and CDR2 (germline): SGHTA, FQGNSA. Trimming left V 4 bases short and J 2 bases short, with 18 bases between. This CDR3 region has 17 residues. The CDR3 region is CASSSQGGGPPYNEQFF. CDR3 coding DNA: TGTGCCAGCAGCTCCCAGGGAGGCGGGCCGCCCTACAATGAGCAGTTCTTC.

The V call is TRBV28, the J call TRBJ1-2, with 9 positions matching TRBD1. Germline CDR1 and CDR2: MDHEN and SYDVKM. Unmatched junction bases numbered 17, after V lost 4 bases and J lost 5 bases. The CDR3 contains 18 residues. The CDR3 loop is CASSSPRDRERPLYGYTF. In DNA form, the CDR3 reads TGTGCCAGCAGTTCGCCCCGGGACAGGGAGCGCCCTTTATATGGCTACACCTTC.

This clonotype was seen more than once but under ten times. The genes are TRBV6-2 or TRBV6-3 and TRBJ1-6, with 7 positions matching TRBD1. V lost 6 bases and J lost 0; bases outside the gene matches: 8. This CDR3 is 17 amino acids long. Germline CDR1 is MNHEY and CDR2 is SVGEGT. The CDR3 sequence: CASSLTGASSYNSPLHF. The CDR3 DNA reads TGTGCCAGCAGCCTTACAGGGGCCAGCTCCTATAATTCACCCCTCCACTTT.

This clonotype is labeled medium-sized (0.01 to 0.1%). The rearrangement links TRBV4-3 to TRBJ1-1, with D perhaps TRBD1 (6 bases). CDR3 length: 13 amino acids. CDR1 is LGHNA and CDR2 is YSLEER in the germline V gene. V was cut by 3 bases and J by 1 base, with 6 bases left in between. In DNA, the CDR3 is TGCGCCAGCAGCCAGACAGGGAACACTGAAGCTTTCTTT. This sequence encodes CASSQTGNTEAFF.

In this sample, this clonotype turned up a few times. The gene calls are TRBV6-5 and TRBJ1-4, with D perhaps matching TRBD1 (6 bases). Germline values: CDR1 MNHEY, CDR2 SVGAGI. This CDR3 has 15 residues. V was shortened by 0 bases and J by 7 bases, with 12 bases between the two germline ends. The CDR3 nucleotides read TGTGCCAGCAGTTACTCGGGGGGGCGGGGTGAAAAACTGTTTTTT. Translating it yields CASSYSGGRGEKLFF.

This chain joins TRBV6-1 and TRBJ2-4; D may be TRBD1 or TRBD2 (6 bases each). The CDR3 sequence is 15 residues long. CDR1 and CDR2 (germline): MNHNS, SASEGT. The V end lost 3 bases, the J end lost 6 bases, and 15 bases lay between the germline ends. Here the CDR3 DNA reads TGTGCCAGCAGTGAGGGGGCGGGGCAGGTAAACATTCAGTACTTC. Amino acid sequence: CASSEGAGQVNIQYF.

By proportion, this clonotype is medium-sized. This chain joins TRBV28 and TRBJ2-1; tentatively, D is TRBD2 (6 bases). Per the germline V gene, CDR1 is MDHEN and CDR2 is SYDVKM. The CDR3 contains 18 residues. Trimming pared 2 bases from V and 0 bases from J, leaving 17 bases between. CDR3 sequence: CASSLGTAPGGSYNEQFF. Written as DNA, the CDR3 is TGTGCCAGCAGTTTAGGGACTGCACCCGGGGGCTCCTACAATGAGCAGTTCTTC.

This clonotype is large in the sample. V gene TRBV7-2 combines with J gene TRBJ2-7; no clear D. V gave up 1 base and J gave up 3 bases, with 7 bases separating them. The CDR3 runs to 13 residues. CDR1 and CDR2 from the germline V gene are SGHTA and FQGNSA. The CDR3 here is CASSLENGYEQYF. As DNA, the CDR3 is TGTGCCAGCAGCTTAGAGAACGGCTACGAGCAGTACTTC. Combining the CDR3 with reference TRBV7-2 and TRBJ2-7 gives the whole variable domain GAGVSQSPSNKVTEKGKDVELRCDPISGHTALYWYRQSLGQGLEFLIYFQGNSAPDKSGLPSDRFSAERTGGSVSTLTIQRTQQEDSAVYLCASSLENGYEQYFGPGTRLTVT.

The J gene is TRBJ1-1, the V gene TRBV7-9, with 9 positions matching TRBD1. Germline CDR1 is SEHNR and CDR2 is FQNEAQ (reference sequence). This CDR3 region has 16 residues. Trimming took 5 bases from V and 0 from J; bases not matched to a gene: 7. CDR3 region: CASSPLGQGLNTEAFF. The CDR3 nucleotides are TGTGCCAGCAGCCCTCTGGGACAGGGCTTGAACACTGAAGCTTTCTTT.

This clonotype qualifies as medium-sized. V is TRBV5-1 and J is TRBJ2-3, with 8 bases fitting TRBD2. J lost 0 bases, V lost 7 bases, and 7 bases had no gene match. CDR1 is SGHRS, CDR2 YFSETQ, per germline. The CDR3 totals 15 residues. The CDR3 spells CASLEIAGSTDTQYF. CDR3 in DNA: TGCGCCAGCCTGGAGATAGCGGGGAGCACAGATACGCAGTATTTT.

This chain connects TRBV20-1 to TRBJ2-7; D is perhaps TRBD2 (5 bases). CDR3 size: 12 residues. Germline CDR1 and CDR2: DFQATT and SNEGSKA (reference sequence). Trimming removed 0 bases from V and 5 bases from J, with 8 bases in between. This CDR3 reads CSARDRRDEQYF. The CDR3 coding sequence is TGCAGTGCTAGAGATAGGCGGGACGAGCAGTACTTC.

A few counts support this clonotype. This sequence joins TRBV7-3 and TRBJ2-2; D not resolved. V lost 0 bases to trimming and J lost 0 bases, with 8 bases between them. The CDR3 extends over 16 amino acids. The germline CDR1 and CDR2 sequences are SGHTA and FQGTGA. CDR3 sequence: CASSLTGRPNTGELFF. The CDR3 coding sequence is TGTGCCAGCAGCTTAACAGGCAGACCGAACACCGGGGAGCTGTTTTTT.

This chain connects TRBV2 to TRBJ2-1; 7 bases agree with TRBD2. CDR3 size: 12 residues. Germline CDR1 SNHLY, CDR2 FYNNEI. The ends lost 7 bases at V and 4 bases at J; junction bases unmatched: 1. The CDR3 region has the DNA TGTGCCAGCACCGGGGGGTACAATGAGCAGTTCTTC. Translation: CASTGGYNEQFF.

This clonotype is deemed medium-sized. This chain joins TRBV27 and TRBJ2-2; D is ambiguous. The germline V gene has CDR1 MNHEY and CDR2 SMNVEV (reference sequence). V was shortened by 1 base and J by 4 bases, with 10 bases between the two germline ends. The CDR3 contains 15 residues. This CDR3 reads CASSLYSLSTGELFF. For the CDR3, the DNA is TGTGCCAGCAGTTTATACAGTCTGAGCACCGGGGAGCTGTTTTTT.

This clonotype came up a few times. V gene TRBV2 combines with J gene TRBJ2-4, with D possibly matching TRBD1 (6 bases). The CDR3 runs to 10 residues. Germline V lookup: CDR1 SNHLY, CDR2 FYNNEI. The V and J ends lost 8 bases and 11 bases respectively, with 10 bases between them. In DNA form, the CDR3 reads TGTGCCAGCGGACAGTCGTTTCAGTACTTC. It yields the protein CASGQSFQYF.

Sample share makes this clonotype medium-sized. CDR3 nucleotides: TGTGCCAGCAGCCCCCTGGCTAGCTTGAATGAGCAGTTCTTC. The encoded protein is CASSPLASLNEQFF. V usage is TRBV11-3 and J usage is TRBJ2-1, with D possibly being TRBD2 (5 bases). The CDR3 length is 14 residues. Per germline, CDR1 SGHNT and CDR2 YENEEA. Trimming shortened V by 5 bases and J by 7 bases, and 15 bases separated the two germline ends. Full variable domain (outside the CDR3, taken from reference TRBV11-3 and TRBJ2-1): EAGVVQSPRYKIIEKKQPVAFWCNPISGHNTLYWYLQNLGQGPELLIRYENEEAVDDSQLPKDRFSAERLKGVDSTLKIQPAELGDSAVYLCASSPLASLNEQFFGPGTRLTVL.

By sample fraction, this clonotype is large (0.1 to 1%). The chain links TRBV6-5 to TRBJ1-2; D call uncertain. The CDR3 extends over 12 amino acids. Germline loops: CDR1 MNHEY, CDR2 SVGAGI. Trimming took 3 bases from V and 6 from J, leaving 8 bases between them. CDR3 protein: CASSYAGDGYTF. The DNA of the CDR3 is TGTGCCAGCAGTTATGCGGGAGATGGCTACACCTTC.

This clonotype qualifies as medium-sized (0.01 to 0.1%). The V call is TRBV5-6, the J call TRBJ2-7, with D tentatively TRBD2 (6 bases). From germline, CDR1 is SGHDT and CDR2 YYEEEE. The CDR3 is made up of 16 amino acids. V was shortened by 0 bases and J by 5 bases, with 18 bases between the two germline ends. CDR3 protein: CASSLGGGKTGDEQYF. In nucleotides, the CDR3 is TGTGCCAGCAGCTTGGGTGGAGGGAAAACTGGGGACGAGCAGTACTTC.

The V call is TRBV11-3, the J call TRBJ2-3; TRBD1 might be the D (6 bases). The DNA end is more similar to TRBJ1-5, so the J call may be wrong. Germline V CDR1 and CDR2: SGHNT, YENEEA. The CDR3 runs 13 residues. The CDR3 DNA sequence: TGTGCCAGCAGCCTCGGGGGCACAGATACACAGCATTTT. Its protein product is CASSLGGTDTQHF.

This clonotype occurred a few times. The gene calls are TRBV6-2 or TRBV6-3 and TRBJ2-1; 7 bases match TRBD2. Germline assignment: CDR1 MNHEY and CDR2 SVGEGT. This CDR3 contains 15 residues. V shed 5 bases and J 5 bases; nucleotides not matched to a gene: 9. The chain's CDR3 is CASSPTLRGDNEQFF. The CDR3 DNA sequence: TGTGCCAGCAGTCCCACCCTACGGGGGGACAATGAGCAGTTCTTC.